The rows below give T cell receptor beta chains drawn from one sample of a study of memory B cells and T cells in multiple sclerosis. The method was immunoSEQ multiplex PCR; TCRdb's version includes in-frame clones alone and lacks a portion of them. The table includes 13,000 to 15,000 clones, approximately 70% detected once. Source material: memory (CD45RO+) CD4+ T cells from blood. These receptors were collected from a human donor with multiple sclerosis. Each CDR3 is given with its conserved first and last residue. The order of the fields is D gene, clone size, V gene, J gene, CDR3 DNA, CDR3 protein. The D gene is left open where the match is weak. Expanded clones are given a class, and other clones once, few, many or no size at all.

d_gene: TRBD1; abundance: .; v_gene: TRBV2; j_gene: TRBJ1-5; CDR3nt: TGTGCCAGCAGACAGGGGAATGGCAATCAGCCCCAGCATTTT; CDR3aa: CASRQGNGNQPQHF
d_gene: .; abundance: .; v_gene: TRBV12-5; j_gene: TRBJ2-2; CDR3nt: TGTGCTAGTGGTGCCCGGGACACCTTCACCGGGGAGCTGTTTTTT; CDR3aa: CASGARDTFTGELFF
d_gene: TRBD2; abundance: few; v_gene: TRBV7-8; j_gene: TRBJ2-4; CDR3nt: TGTGCCAGCAGCTTTCTTAGCGGGGGGATGTATGGAAACATTCAGTACTTC; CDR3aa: CASSFLSGGMYGNIQYF
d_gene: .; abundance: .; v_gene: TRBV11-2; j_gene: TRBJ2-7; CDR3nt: TGTGCCAGCAGCCACTTAACAGGGAGGGGGTCCTACGAGCAGTACTTC; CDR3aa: CASSHLTGRGSYEQYF
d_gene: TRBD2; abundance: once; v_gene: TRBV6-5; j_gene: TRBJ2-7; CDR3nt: TGTGCCAGCAGTTACGATCCTAGCGGCGAGCAGTACTTC; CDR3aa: CASSYDPSGEQYF
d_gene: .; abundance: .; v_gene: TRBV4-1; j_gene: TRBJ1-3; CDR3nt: TGCGCCAGCAGCCAAGATTTCTGGAGCTCTGGAAACACCATATATTTT; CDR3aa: CASSQDFWSSGNTIYF
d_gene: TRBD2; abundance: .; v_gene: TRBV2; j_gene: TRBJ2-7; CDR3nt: TGTGCCAGCAGTGGACTAGCGGTCCGAAGCTCCTACGAGCAGTACTTC; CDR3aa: CASSGLAVRSSYEQYF
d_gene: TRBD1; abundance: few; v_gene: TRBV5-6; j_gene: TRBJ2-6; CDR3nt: TGTGCCAGCAGCTTGATTGGACAGGGTAGTCAAGGGGCCAACGTCCTGACTTTC; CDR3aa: CASSLIGQGSQGANVLTF
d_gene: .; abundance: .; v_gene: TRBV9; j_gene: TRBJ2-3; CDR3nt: TGTGCCAGCAGCGTAGATCGGAGCACAGATACGCAGTATTTT; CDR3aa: CASSVDRSTDTQYF
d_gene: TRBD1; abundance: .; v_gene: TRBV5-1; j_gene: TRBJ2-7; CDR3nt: TGCGCCAGCAGCTTGGATACAGGGGCACTAATGAAGCAGTACTTC; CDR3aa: CASSLDTGALMKQYF
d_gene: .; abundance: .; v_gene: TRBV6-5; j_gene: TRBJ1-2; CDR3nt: TGTGCCAGCGGGGCAGGGACTAACTATGGCTACACCTTC; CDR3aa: CASGAGTNYGYTF
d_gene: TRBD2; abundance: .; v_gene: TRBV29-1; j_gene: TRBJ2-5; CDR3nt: TGCAGCGGCGGGACTAGCGGGAGTGCAGGGGAGACCCAGTACTTC; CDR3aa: CSGGTSGSAGETQYF
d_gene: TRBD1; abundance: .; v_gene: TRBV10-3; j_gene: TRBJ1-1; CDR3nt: TGTGCCATCAGTGAGGACGGGACAGGGGCAGTAACTTTCTTT; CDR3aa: CAISEDGTGAVTFF
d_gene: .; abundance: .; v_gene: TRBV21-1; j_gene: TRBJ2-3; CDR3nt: TGTGCCAGCAGCAAGGACAGACTAGCGGGGGACCGCAATACGCAGTATTTT; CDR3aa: CASSKDRLAGDRNTQYF
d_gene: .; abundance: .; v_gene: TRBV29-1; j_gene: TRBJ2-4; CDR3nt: TGCAGCGTTTCAGGCGGGAAAAACATTCAGTACTTC; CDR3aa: CSVSGGKNIQYF
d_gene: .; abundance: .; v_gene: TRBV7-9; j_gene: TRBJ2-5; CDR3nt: TGTGCCAGCAGCTCGTCCCAGTGGGAGACCCAGTACTTC; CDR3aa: CASSSSQWETQYF
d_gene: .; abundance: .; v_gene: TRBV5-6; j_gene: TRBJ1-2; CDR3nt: TGTGCCAGCAGCGCCCAGAACTATGGCTACACCTTC; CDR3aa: CASSAQNYGYTF
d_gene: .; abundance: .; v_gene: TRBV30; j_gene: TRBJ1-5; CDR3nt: TGTGCCTGGAGTACGGCAGGGTTCAATCAGCCCCAGCATTTT; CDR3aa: CAWSTAGFNQPQHF
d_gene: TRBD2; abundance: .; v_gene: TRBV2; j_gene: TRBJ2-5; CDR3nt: TGTGCCAGCAGGGGGGGGACCGAGACCCAGTACTTC; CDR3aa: CASRGGTETQYF
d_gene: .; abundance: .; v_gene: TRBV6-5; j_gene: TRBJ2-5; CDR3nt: TGTGCCAGCAGTTACGGGTTTGGAGGGGGCGATGAGACCCAGTACTTC; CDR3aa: CASSYGFGGGDETQYF
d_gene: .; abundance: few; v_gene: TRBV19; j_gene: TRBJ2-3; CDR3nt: TGTGCCAGTAGCAGGACACTGAGCACAGATACGCAGTATTTT; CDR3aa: CASSRTLSTDTQYF
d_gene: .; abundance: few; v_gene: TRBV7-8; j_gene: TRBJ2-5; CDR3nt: TGTGCCAGCAGCTTACAGGGGATGAAGACCCAGTACTTC; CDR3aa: CASSLQGMKTQYF
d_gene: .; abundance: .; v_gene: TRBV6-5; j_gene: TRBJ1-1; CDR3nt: TGTGCCAGCAGTGAAGCCCAGGGGACTGAAGCTTTCTTT; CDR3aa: CASSEAQGTEAFF
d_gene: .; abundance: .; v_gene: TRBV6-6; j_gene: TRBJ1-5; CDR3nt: TGTGCCAGCAGTCCGGGAAGGGACTTAAGCAATCAGCCCCAGCATTTT; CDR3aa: CASSPGRDLSNQPQHF
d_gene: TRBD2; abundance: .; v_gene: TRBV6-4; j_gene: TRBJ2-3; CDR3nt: TGTGCCAGCAGTGAGCGGGGGGGCACAGATACGCAGTATTTT; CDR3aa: CASSERGGTDTQYF
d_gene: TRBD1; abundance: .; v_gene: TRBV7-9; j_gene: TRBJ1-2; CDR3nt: TGTGCCAGCAGCGTACATGCAGGGGGCGGCTATGGCTACACCTTC; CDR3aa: CASSVHAGGGYGYTF
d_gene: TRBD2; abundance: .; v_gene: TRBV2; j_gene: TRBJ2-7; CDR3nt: TGTGCCAGCAGGACTAGCGGGAGCTACGAGCAGTACTTC; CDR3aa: CASRTSGSYEQYF
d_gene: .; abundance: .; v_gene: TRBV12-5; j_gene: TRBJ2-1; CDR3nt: TGTGCTAGTGGTTTGACCGCGGGACAGATGCACAATGAGCAGTTCTTC; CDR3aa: CASGLTAGQMHNEQFF
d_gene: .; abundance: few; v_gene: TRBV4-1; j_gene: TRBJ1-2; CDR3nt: TGCGCCAGCAGCCAAGATTTGGCGGGAGACTATGGCTACACCTTC; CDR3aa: CASSQDLAGDYGYTF
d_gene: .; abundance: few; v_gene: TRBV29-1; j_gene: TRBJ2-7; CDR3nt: TGCAGCGTACGGGACTCCGCCCGAGAAGAGCAGTACTTC; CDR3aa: CSVRDSAREEQYF
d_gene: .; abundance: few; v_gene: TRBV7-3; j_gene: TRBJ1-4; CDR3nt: TGTGCCAGCAGCACTCACTACGTGCTGTTTTTT; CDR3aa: CASSTHYVLFF
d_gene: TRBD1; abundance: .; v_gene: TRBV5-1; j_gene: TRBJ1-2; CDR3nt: TGCGCCAGCAGCCTACAGGGGGGGGTCTATGGCTACACCTTC; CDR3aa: CASSLQGGVYGYTF
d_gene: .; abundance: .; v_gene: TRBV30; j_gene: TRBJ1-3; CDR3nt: TGTGCCTGGAGGACCGACAGAAGTGGAAACACCATATATTTT; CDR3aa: CAWRTDRSGNTIYF
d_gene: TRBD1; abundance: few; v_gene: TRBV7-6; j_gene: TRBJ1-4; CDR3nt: TGTGCCAGCAGCCAAGGGACAGGCCCGAGGAAACTGTTTTTT; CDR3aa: CASSQGTGPRKLFF
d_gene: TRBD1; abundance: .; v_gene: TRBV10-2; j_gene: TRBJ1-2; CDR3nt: TGCGCCAGCAGTGATGACAGGGTTGGCTACACCTTC; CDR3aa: CASSDDRVGYTF
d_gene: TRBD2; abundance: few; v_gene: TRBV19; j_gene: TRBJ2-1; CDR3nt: TGTGCCAGTAGGGGACCGGGACTAGGGGCTGAGCAGTTCTTC; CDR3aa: CASRGPGLGAEQFF
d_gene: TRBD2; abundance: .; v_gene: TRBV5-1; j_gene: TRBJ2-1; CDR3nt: TGCGCCAGCAGCTCCCCTAGCGGGAGAGACTACAATGAGCAGTTCTTC; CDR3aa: CASSSPSGRDYNEQFF
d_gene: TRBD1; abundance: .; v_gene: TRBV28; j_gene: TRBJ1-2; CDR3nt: TGTGCCAGCAGTACAGGGGAGTATGGCTACACCTTC; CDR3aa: CASSTGEYGYTF
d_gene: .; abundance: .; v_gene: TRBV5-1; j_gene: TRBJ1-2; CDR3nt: TGCGCCAGCAGCCCCCAAGGACAGCCGAACTATGGCTACACCTTC; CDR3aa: CASSPQGQPNYGYTF
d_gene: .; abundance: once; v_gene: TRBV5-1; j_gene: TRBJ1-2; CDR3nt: TGCGCCAGCAGCTCAGAGAGACACAGCACCTATGGCTACACCTTC; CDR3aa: CASSSERHSTYGYTF
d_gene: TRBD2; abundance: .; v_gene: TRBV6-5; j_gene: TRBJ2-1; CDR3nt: TGTGCCAGCAGTAGCGGGAGGGCCCACAATGAGCAGTTCTTC; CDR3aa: CASSSGRAHNEQFF
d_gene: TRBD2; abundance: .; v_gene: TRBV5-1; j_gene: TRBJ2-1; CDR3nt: TGCGCCAGCAGCAATAGGACTAGCGGGAGAAATGAGCAGTTCTTC; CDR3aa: CASSNRTSGRNEQFF
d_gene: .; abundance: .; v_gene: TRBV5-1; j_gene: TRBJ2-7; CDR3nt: TGCGCCAGCAGCTCGGACAGTTTCACCTACGAGCAGTACTTC; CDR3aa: CASSSDSFTYEQYF
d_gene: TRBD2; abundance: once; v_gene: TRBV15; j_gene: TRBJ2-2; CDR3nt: TGTGCCACCAGCAGAGAACTAGCGGGGAACACCGGGGAGCTGTTTTTT; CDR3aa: CATSRELAGNTGELFF
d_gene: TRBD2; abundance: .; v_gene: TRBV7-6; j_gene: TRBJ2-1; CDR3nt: TGTGCCAGCAGCTTAGAAGGCGGGGGAGTATACAATGAGCAGTTCTTC; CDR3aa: CASSLEGGGVYNEQFF
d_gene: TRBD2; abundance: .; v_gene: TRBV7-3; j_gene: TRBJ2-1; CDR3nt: TGTGCCAGCAGCTCGGGACTAGCGGTGGATGAGCAGTTCTTC; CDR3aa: CASSSGLAVDEQFF
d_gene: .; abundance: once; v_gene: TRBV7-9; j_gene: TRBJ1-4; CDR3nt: TGTGCCAGCAGCCAAGGCGGGGGGGTAGGAGAAAAACTGTTTTTT; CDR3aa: CASSQGGGVGEKLFF
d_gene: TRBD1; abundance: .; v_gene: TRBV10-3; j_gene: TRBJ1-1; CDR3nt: TGTGCCATCAGTGATCCCGGGACAGGGGGCAGGAGGACTGAAGCTTTCTTT; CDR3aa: CAISDPGTGGRRTEAFF
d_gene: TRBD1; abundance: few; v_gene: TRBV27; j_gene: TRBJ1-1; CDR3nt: TGTGCCAGCAGGGTGACAGGGTACGGCACTGAAGCTTTCTTT; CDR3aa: CASRVTGYGTEAFF
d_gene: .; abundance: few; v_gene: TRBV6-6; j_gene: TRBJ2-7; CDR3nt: TGTGCCAGCAGTTACTTGGACAACGGCGAGCAGTACTTC; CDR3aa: CASSYLDNGEQYF
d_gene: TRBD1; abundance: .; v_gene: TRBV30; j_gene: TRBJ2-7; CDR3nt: TGTGCCTGGGCGGACAGGGGGAACTCCTACGAGCAGTACTTC; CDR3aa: CAWADRGNSYEQYF
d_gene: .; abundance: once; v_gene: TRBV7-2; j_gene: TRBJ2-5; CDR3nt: TGTGCCAGCAGCTCAGGACAGATCCTCCAAGAGACCCAGTACTTC; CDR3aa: CASSSGQILQETQYF